Shown below are 21 T cell receptor beta chains from a single sample sequenced in a study of tumor-infiltrating lymphocytes in oesophageal squamous cell carcinoma. One entry per CDR3 protein, called by TCRdb with MiXCR from the PCR reads. The table has more than 10,000 distinct CDR3 sequences, roughly 50% seen once. Sample: esophageal tumor tissue. These receptors were collected from a female donor with esophageal squamous cell carcinoma.

The genes are TRBV7-3 and TRBJ2-3; either TRBD1 or TRBD2 may supply D (6 bases each). CDR1 and CDR2 (germline): SGHTA, FQGTGA. The CDR3 extends over 16 amino acids. Trimming removed 1 base at V and 1 base at J, with 12 bases between. In DNA, the CDR3 is TGTGCCAGCAGCTTAAAGGGGGGATGGGGCACAGATACGCAGTATTTT. This sequence encodes CASSLKGGWGTDTQYF.

The gene calls are TRBV27 and TRBJ2-3, with 9 bases lining up with TRBD1. The J call may be incorrect, as the DNA end agrees better with TRBJ1-1. The V gene's germline CDR1 is MNHEY and CDR2 SMNVEV (reference sequence). The CDR3 length is 14 residues. CDR3 nucleotides: TGTGCCAGCAGCCCTCTACAGGGGGCCCTGAGGGCTTTCTTT. Translation gives CASSPLQGALRAFF.

A note on this clonotype: No conserved phenylalanine or tryptophan ends this CDR3, so it is likely a read error. V is TRBV7-6 and J is TRBJ2-1; D is uncertain. The J call could be wrong; TRBJ2-7 is a better fit for the DNA end. Per the germline V gene, CDR1 is SGHVS and CDR2 is FNYEAQ. The CDR3 consists of 13 residues. The CDR3 bases are TGTGCCAGCAGCTTAGACCCCGGCTACGAGCAGTACTTA. Residues: CASSLDPGYEQYL.

The gene calls are TRBV6-1 and TRBJ2-1; maybe TRBD2 (6 bases). The tail of the sequence fits TRBJ2-7 better, so the J call may be wrong. CDR1 is MNHNS and CDR2 is SASEGT in the germline V gene. This CDR3 has 15 residues. The CDR3 nucleotides read TGTGCCAGCAGTGAATTGGGGACTCCCTCCTACGAGCAGTACTTC. It translates to CASSELGTPSYEQYF.

Only a few counts were recorded for this clonotype. The junction does not match germline at one end; this may be a read error. The chain couples TRBV12-3 or TRBV12-4 to TRBJ2-4, with 9 positions matching TRBD1. The CDR3 loop spans 9 amino acids. CDR3 coding DNA: TGTGCCAGCAGTTTCGGGACAGGGTTT. Protein sequence: CASSFGTGF.

Points on this clonotype: An end of the junction does not agree with germline; a read error may underlie this. The rearrangement joins TRBV4-1 to TRBJ1-5; D unresolved. CDR3 length: 13 amino acids. Germline assignment: CDR1 MGHRA and CDR2 YSYEKL. CDR3 protein: CDSSQDFGQPQHF. The CDR3, as DNA: TGCGACAGCAGCCAAGATTTTGGACAGCCCCAGCATTTT.

This chain links TRBV7-6 with TRBJ1-5; possibly TRBD1 for D (5 bases). Trimming stripped 5 bases from V and 2 bases from J, with 13 bases between. CDR1 is SGHVS, CDR2 FNYEAQ, per germline. CDR3 length equals 15 residues. The chain's CDR3 is CASSPGGGGNQPQHF. CDR3 nucleotides: TGTGCCAGCAGCCCCGGTGGGGGGGGCAATCAGCCCCAGCATTTT.

The genes are TRBV7-6 and TRBJ2-5; perhaps TRBD2 as D (6 bases). The CDR3 contains 14 residues. The V end was cut by 5 bases, the J end by 3 bases, with 13 bases between. Germline-derived CDR1 and CDR2 are SGHVS and FNYEAQ. Written as DNA, the CDR3 is TGTGCCAGCAGCAGGTACACGGGGGAAGAGACCCAGTACTTC. Protein: CASSRYTGEETQYF. Filled out from reference TRBV7-6 and TRBJ2-5, the complete variable domain reads GAGVSQSPRYKVTKRGQDVALRCDPISGHVSLYWYRQALGQGPEFLTYFNYEAQQDKSGLPNDRFSAERPEGSISTLTIQRTEQRDSAMYRCASSRYTGEETQYFGPGTRLLVL.

On this clonotype itself: As the CDR3 is not closed by the conserved phenylalanine or tryptophan, this likely results from a read error. Because the CDR3's place on the DNA is in doubt, the DNA is left out and the CDR3 is given as listed by TCRdb. V and J are TRBV7-3 and TRBJ1-1. Both ends counted, the CDR3 spans 17 residues. Looked up from germline, CDR1 is SGHTA and CDR2 is FQGTGA. CDR3 residues: CASSSGRDLHNEQFFGQ.

The chain employs TRBV7-2 and TRBJ1-4; no definite D call. In germline, CDR1 is SGHTA, CDR2 FQGNSA. Between the trimmed V and J ends, which lost 5 bases and 8 bases, there was a span of 15 bases. This CDR3 has 14 amino acids. CDR3 residues: CASSAGDIGEKLFF. The CDR3 coding sequence is TGTGCCAGCAGCGCCGGGGATATAGGGGAAAAACTGTTTTTT.

The V gene is TRBV7-6, the J gene TRBJ2-3; D perhaps matches TRBD2 (6 bases). Looked up from germline, CDR1 is SGHVS and CDR2 is FNYEAQ. V was trimmed by 1 base and J by 2 bases, leaving 19 bases between them. This CDR3 region has 18 residues. This chain's CDR3 is CASSLGRIRAGSTDTQYF. CDR3 DNA: TGTGCCAGCAGCTTAGGACGGATCCGGGCGGGGTCCACAGATACGCAGTATTTT.

The chain combines TRBV28 with TRBJ1-4; maybe TRBD1 (6 bases). The V gene lost 6 bases and the J gene lost 7 bases, with 21 bases spanning the gap. Germline assignment: CDR1 MDHEN and CDR2 SYDVKM. The CDR3 runs to 16 residues. The CDR3 DNA reads as TGTGCCAGCAGCCAGCTTGACTGGGGGGGCGGTGAAAAACTGTTTTTT. Amino acid sequence: CASSQLDWGGGEKLFF.

This clonotype was counted at least ten times. DNA of the CDR3: TGTGCCAGCAGAACCAGGGGGAAGACTGAAGCTTTCTTT. Protein: CASRTRGKTEAFF. This chain links TRBV12-3 or TRBV12-4 with TRBJ1-1; 7 bases map to TRBD1. The CDR3 spans 13 residues. V lost 6 bases, J lost 5 bases, and 6 bases stayed unmatched.

J is TRBJ1-1 and V is TRBV7-2, with D tentatively TRBD1 (6 bases). This CDR3 region has 19 residues. Germline CDR1 and CDR2: SGHTA and FQGNSA. Deletions cut 5 bases from V and 2 bases from J, with 27 bases between. The CDR3 nucleotides read TGTGCCAGCAGCGATAGGGGGGTGGGGGTAGTTGGAAAAAACACTGAAGCTTTCTTT. Translated: CASSDRGVGVVGKNTEAFF.

This clonotype appeared many times. This chain joins TRBV6-1 and TRBJ2-5, with D possibly being TRBD1 (6 bases). The CDR3 runs to 12 residues. Germline loops: CDR1 MNHNS, CDR2 SASEGT. V was pared by 4 bases and J by 5 bases, with 8 bases between. The CDR3, as DNA: TGTGCCAGCAGTGTGAGGGGGGAGACCCAGTACTTC. Translated, it gives CASSVRGETQYF.

The chain employs TRBV7-9 and TRBJ2-3; 7 bases fit TRBD1. V lost 4 bases and J lost 0; bases outside the gene matches: 7. Germline lookup yields CDR1 SEHNR and CDR2 FQNEAQ (reference sequence). The CDR3 is made up of 16 amino acids. CDR3 nucleotides: TGTGCCAGCAGCTCCGGACAGGCCCAAAGCACAGATACGCAGTATTTT. It specifies CASSSGQAQSTDTQYF.

The chain recombines TRBV4-2 with TRBJ2-7; D is undetermined. Gene TRBJ1-2 matches the end of the DNA better, so the J call may be wrong. The CDR3 covers 15 residues. Germline values: CDR1 LGHNA, CDR2 YNFKEQ. In DNA, the CDR3 is TGTGCCAGCAGCCAAGGGGGAGATCCTAACTATGGCTACACCTTC. It translates to CASSQGGDPNYGYTF.

The table lists this clonotype with many counts. Written as DNA, the CDR3 is TGTGCCAGCAGCTTAGATCAGGGCGGGGTCGTGAACACTGAAGCTTTCTTT. It is translated as CASSLDQGGVVNTEAFF. The V call is TRBV7-6, the J call TRBJ1-1, with a tentative D call TRBD1 (5 bases). Germline-derived CDR1 and CDR2 are SGHVS and FNYEAQ. V dropped 1 base and J dropped 0 bases, with 15 bases sitting between them. The CDR3 totals 17 residues.

The CDR3 DNA reads TGTGCCAGCAGCCCGCGGACAGGGGGCAACAGGCTGTACAATGAGCAGTTCTTC. Translation: CASSPRTGGNRLYNEQFF. The rearrangement links TRBV7-2 to TRBJ2-1; 11 nucleotides match TRBD1. The CDR3 has 18 residues. Germline V gene data show CDR1 as SGHTA and CDR2 as FQGNSA. J lost 4 bases, V lost 5 bases, and 13 bases had no gene match.

Many counts were recorded for this clonotype. The V call is TRBV5-1, the J call TRBJ2-1, with D possibly TRBD1 on 6 matching bases. The CDR3 has 15 amino acids. With 4 bases removed from V and 3 bases from J, the gap between germline ends came to 14 bases. Germline-derived CDR1 and CDR2 are SGHRS and YFSETQ. The CDR3 is CASSLTGTNYNEQFF. Written as DNA, the CDR3 is TGCGCCAGCAGCCTTACCGGGACAAACTACAATGAGCAGTTCTTC.

The chain couples TRBV7-4 to TRBJ1-5; D is undetermined. Germline loops: CDR1 SGHVT, CDR2 SQSDAQ. With 5 bases removed from V and 5 bases from J, the gap between germline ends came to 13 bases. This CDR3 has 14 amino acids. CDR3 protein: CASSPDLWDQPQHF. Written as DNA, the CDR3 is TGTGCCAGCAGCCCTGATCTGTGGGATCAGCCCCAGCATTTT.